The 17 T cell receptor beta chains given below trace back to one sample, sequenced in a study of T cell responses to AZD1222 COVID-19 vaccine listed by TCRdb under 2021. The library was made by the immunoSEQ multiplex PCR assay. TCRdb's version of the immuneACCESS table is confined to in-frame rearrangements and falls short of the full clone set. An unresolved V gene accounts for under half of the shortfall where checked; the remainder is of unknown origin. The sample table records around 66,000 clones; more than 85% of these occur just once. Clones ranked in the top ten supply 17% of the sample. Per the publication, the time point label means: baseline before first vaccination. The specimen comprised peripheral blood, sampled on day 0 of AZD1222 vaccination. The receptors were gathered from an adult in good health.

This chain uses TRBV14 with TRBJ2-5; D unresolved. Germline CDR1 and CDR2: SGHDN and FVKESK. The V gene lost 1 base and the J gene lost 5 bases, with 5 bases spanning the gap. The CDR3 contains 12 residues. Here the CDR3 DNA reads TGTGCCAGCAGCCAAGGTCGGGAGACCCAGTACTTC. It is translated as CASSQGRETQYF.

This sequence joins TRBV11-1 and TRBJ1-2; 9 bases map to TRBD1. Germline CDR1 SGHAT, CDR2 FQDESV (reference sequence). V gave up 3 bases and J gave up 2 bases; unmatched junction bases: 4. The CDR3 is 15 residues long. The CDR3 bases are TGTGCCAGCAGCTTTGGAGGACAGGGGAACTATGGCTACACCTTC. Translated: CASSFGGQGNYGYTF.

This rearrangement joins TRBV6-6 to TRBJ2-5; 7 positions match TRBD1. The junction had 11 bases not matched to a gene; V was cut back by 5 bases and J by 2 bases. The CDR3 has 16 residues. Per germline, CDR1 MNHNY and CDR2 SVGAGI (reference sequence). CDR3 region: CASSLRQGRAQETQYF. The CDR3 nucleotides are TGTGCCAGCAGTCTCCGACAGGGTAGGGCACAAGAGACCCAGTACTTC.

The chain links TRBV6-1 to TRBJ1-5; the D is unclear. The CDR3 is 18 amino acids. Germline V CDR1 and CDR2: MNHNS, SASEGT. The germline V and J ends were trimmed by 1 base and 0 bases, with 16 bases remaining between them. As DNA, the CDR3 is TGTGCCAGCAGTGAAGAGGGCCCCCTCGCTTATAGCAATCAGCCCCAGCATTTT. Its translation is CASSEEGPLAYSNQPQHF.

This rearrangement joins TRBV9 to TRBJ1-3; D not certain. V was shortened by 1 base and J by 4 bases, with 15 bases between the two germline ends. The CDR3 is 16 residues long. CDR1 is SGDLS and CDR2 is YYNGEE in the germline V gene. CDR3 loop: CASSVTWAGTGNTIYF. The CDR3 DNA sequence: TGTGCCAGCAGCGTAACCTGGGCAGGCACCGGAAACACCATATATTTT.

The chain has TRBV7-9 and TRBJ1-1; perhaps TRBD1 as D (6 bases). Trimming shortened V by 8 bases and J by 6 bases, and 31 bases separated the two germline ends. CDR3 length: 18 residues. Germline V gene data show CDR1 as SEHNR and CDR2 as FQNEAQ (reference sequence). The CDR3 nucleotides read TGTGCCAGCTCCACCGAGGGGGGCAGGGTTTTGGGTGACGCTGAAGCTTTCTTT. As protein: CASSTEGGRVLGDAEAFF.

J is TRBJ2-1 and V is TRBV19; 12 nucleotides line up with TRBD2. Germline lookup yields CDR1 LNHDA and CDR2 SQIVND (reference sequence). J was trimmed by 8 bases and V by 7 bases; bases with no gene match: 6. This CDR3 spans 14 amino acids. For the CDR3, the DNA is TGTGCCAGTAAAACTAGCGGGGGGCGAGATGAGCAGTTCTTC. This codes for CASKTSGGRDEQFF.

The chain has TRBV28 and TRBJ2-3; D possibly corresponds to TRBD2 (6 bases). The germline V gene encodes CDR1 MDHEN and CDR2 SYDVKM. The CDR3 covers 14 residues. V lost 4 bases and J lost 0, with 8 bases in between. CDR3 region: CASSWGLSTDTQYF. CDR3 coding DNA: TGTGCCAGCAGTTGGGGACTTAGCACAGATACGCAGTATTTT.

The chain employs TRBV5-1 and TRBJ2-7; 7 nucleotides line up with TRBD1. CDR3 length equals 17 residues. V lost 0 bases, J lost 1 base, and 10 bases stayed unmatched. Per the germline V gene, CDR1 is SGHRS and CDR2 is YFSETQ. The CDR3 bases are TGCGCCAGCAGCTTGGATGGGTTAGGGACAGATTCCTACGAGCAGTACTTC. This translates into CASSLDGLGTDSYEQYF. The full variable domain, rest sourced from reference TRBV5-1 and TRBJ2-7, is KAGVTQTPRYLIKTRGQQVTLSCSPISGHRSVSWYQQTPGQGLQFLFEYFSETQRNKGNFPGRFSGRQFSNSRSEMNVSTLELGDSALYLCASSLDGLGTDSYEQYFGPGTRLTVT.

The gene calls are TRBV11-3 and TRBJ1-1, with 12 bases matching TRBD1. Looked up from germline, CDR1 is SGHNT and CDR2 is YENEEA. V lost 4 bases to trimming and J lost 6 bases; unmatched junction nucleotides: 12. This CDR3 has 17 residues. The DNA for the CDR3 is TGTGCCAGCAGCTCGTCGGGACAGGGGGCGCCGACTGCTGAAGCTTTCTTT. Encoded protein: CASSSSGQGAPTAEAFF.

V is TRBV18 and J is TRBJ2-7, with D unresolved. The CDR3 totals 17 residues. Germline CDR1 KGHSH, CDR2 LQKENI. V gave up 1 base and J gave up 0 bases, with 16 bases separating them. The CDR3: CASSPQFGGESSYEQYF. CDR3 DNA: TGTGCCAGCTCACCACAGTTTGGTGGGGAAAGCTCCTACGAGCAGTACTTC.

The chain uses TRBV5-5 and TRBJ1-1, with D unresolved. The CDR3 consists of 11 residues. Germline V CDR1 and CDR2: SGHKS, YYEKEE (reference sequence). V lost 4 bases and J 2 bases, leaving 3 bases between the germline ends. CDR3 sequence: CASSPNTEAFF. DNA of the CDR3: TGTGCCAGCAGCCCCAACACTGAAGCTTTCTTT. Supplemented by reference TRBV5-5 and TRBJ1-1, the full variable domain reads DAGVTQSPTHLIKTRGQQVTLRCSPISGHKSVSWYQQVLGQGPQFIFQYYEKEERGRGNFPDRFSARQFPNYSSELNVNALLLGDSALYLCASSPNTEAFFGQGTRLTVV.

The gene calls are TRBV27 and TRBJ2-2; tentatively, D is TRBD2 (5 bases). V was shortened by 3 bases and J by 3 bases, with 11 bases between the two germline ends. CDR3 length: 15 residues. Per germline, CDR1 MNHEY and CDR2 SMNVEV (reference sequence). In DNA form, the CDR3 reads TGTGCCAGCAGTTTTAGCGACTCCTACACCGGGGAGCTGTTTTTT. Translating it yields CASSFSDSYTGELFF.

This clone came up a few times. This chain uses TRBV4-2 with TRBJ1-2; D is unresolved. The CDR3 sequence is 14 residues long. Germline V gene sequence: CDR1 LGHNA, CDR2 YNFKEQ. Trimming removed 0 bases from V and 4 bases from J, with 9 bases in between. The CDR3 reads CASSQDRVLYGYTF. CDR3 sequence (DNA): TGTGCCAGCAGCCAAGATCGCGTTCTCTATGGCTACACCTTC.

The chain combines TRBV15 with TRBJ1-1, with a possible D match to TRBD1 (5 bases). V was shortened by 1 base and J by 1 base, with 13 bases between the two germline ends. CDR3 size: 16 residues. In germline, CDR1 is LNHNV, CDR2 YYDKDF (reference sequence). Here the CDR3 reads CATSRGFGGGNTEAFF. The CDR3 DNA reads as TGTGCCACCAGCAGAGGATTTGGGGGGGGGAACACTGAAGCTTTCTTT.

The genes are TRBV12-3 or TRBV12-4 and TRBJ2-1, with D tentatively TRBD2 (6 bases). This CDR3 has 12 residues. V was shortened by 8 bases and J by 6 bases, with 11 bases between the two germline ends. DNA of the CDR3: TGTGCCAGCTCACTCGGGGGCAATGAGCAGTTCTTC. Translated: CASSLGGNEQFF.

The chain is built from TRBV5-1 and TRBJ2-1, with TRBD1 identical over 7 bases. CDR1 and CDR2 (germline): SGHRS, YFSETQ. The V and J ends lost 2 bases and 2 bases, in that order; junction bases with no gene match: 10. The CDR3 spans 17 residues. CDR3 nucleotides: TGCGCCAGCAGCTTACAATCAACAGGGGAAACCTACAATGAGCAGTTCTTC. Translation: CASSLQSTGETYNEQFF.